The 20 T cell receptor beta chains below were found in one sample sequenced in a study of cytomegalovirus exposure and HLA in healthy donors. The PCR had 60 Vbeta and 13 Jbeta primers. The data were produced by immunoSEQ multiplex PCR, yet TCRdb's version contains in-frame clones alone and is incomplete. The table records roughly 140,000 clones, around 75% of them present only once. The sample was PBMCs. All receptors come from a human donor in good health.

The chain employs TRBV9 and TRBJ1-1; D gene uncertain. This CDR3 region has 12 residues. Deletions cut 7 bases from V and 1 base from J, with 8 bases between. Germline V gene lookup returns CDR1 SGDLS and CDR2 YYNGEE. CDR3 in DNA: TGTGCCAGCCACTCCCCGAACACTGAAGCTTTCTTT. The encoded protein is CASHSPNTEAFF.

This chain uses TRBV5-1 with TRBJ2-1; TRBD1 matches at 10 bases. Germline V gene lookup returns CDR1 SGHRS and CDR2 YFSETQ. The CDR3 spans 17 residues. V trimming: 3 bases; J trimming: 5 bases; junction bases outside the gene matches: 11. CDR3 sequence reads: CASSSPYDRGRNNEQFF. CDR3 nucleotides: TGCGCCAGCAGCTCCCCTTACGACAGGGGGCGCAACAATGAGCAGTTCTTC.

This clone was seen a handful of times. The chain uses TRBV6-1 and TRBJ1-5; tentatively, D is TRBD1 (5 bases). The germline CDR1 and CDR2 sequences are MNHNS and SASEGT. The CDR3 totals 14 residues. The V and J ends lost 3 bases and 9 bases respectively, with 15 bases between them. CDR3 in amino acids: CASSEWDGGGPQHF. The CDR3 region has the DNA TGTGCCAGCAGTGAGTGGGATGGGGGAGGGCCCCAGCATTTT.

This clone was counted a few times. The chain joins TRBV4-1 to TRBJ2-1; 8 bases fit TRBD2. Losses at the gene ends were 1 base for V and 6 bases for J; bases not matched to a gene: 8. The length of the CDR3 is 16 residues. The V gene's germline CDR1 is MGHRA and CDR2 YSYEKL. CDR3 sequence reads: CASSQVRTGTSNEQFF. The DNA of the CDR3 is TGCGCCAGCAGCCAAGTAAGGACCGGGACTAGCAATGAGCAGTTCTTC.

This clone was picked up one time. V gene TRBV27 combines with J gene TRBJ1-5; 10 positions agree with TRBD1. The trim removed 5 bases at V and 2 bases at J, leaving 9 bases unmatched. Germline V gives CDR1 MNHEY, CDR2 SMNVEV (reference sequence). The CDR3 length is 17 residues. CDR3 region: CASSITRQGAGNQPQHF. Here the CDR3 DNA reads TGTGCCAGCAGTATAACACGACAGGGGGCGGGCAATCAGCCCCAGCATTTT.

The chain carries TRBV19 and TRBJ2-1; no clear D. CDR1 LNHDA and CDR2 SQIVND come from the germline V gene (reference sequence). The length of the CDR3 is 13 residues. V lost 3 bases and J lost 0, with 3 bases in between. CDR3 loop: CASSMASYNEQFF. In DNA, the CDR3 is TGTGCCAGTAGTATGGCCTCCTACAATGAGCAGTTCTTC. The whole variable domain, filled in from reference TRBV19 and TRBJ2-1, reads DGGITQSPKYLFRKEGQNVTLSCEQNLNHDAMYWYRQDPGQGLRLIYYSQIVNDFQKGDIAEGYSVSREKKESFPLTVTSAQKNPTAFYLCASSMASYNEQFFGPGTRLTVL.

Here the CDR3 DNA reads TGTGCCTGGAGTGTTGGGACAGACTACAATGAGCAGTTCTTC. As protein: CAWSVGTDYNEQFF. The chain links TRBV30 to TRBJ2-1, with 7 positions matching TRBD1. Trimming at V came to 0 bases and at J to 3 bases, leaving 2 bases not matched to a gene. The CDR3 is 14 amino acids. Germline CDR1 is GTSNPN and CDR2 is SVGIG (reference sequence).

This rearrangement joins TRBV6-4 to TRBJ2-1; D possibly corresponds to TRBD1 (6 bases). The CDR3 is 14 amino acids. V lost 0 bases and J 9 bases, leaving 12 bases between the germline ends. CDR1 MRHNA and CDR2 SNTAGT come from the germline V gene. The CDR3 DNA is TGTGCCAGCAGTGACTCGTCGGAAGGGGGTGAGCAGTTCTTC. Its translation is CASSDSSEGGEQFF.

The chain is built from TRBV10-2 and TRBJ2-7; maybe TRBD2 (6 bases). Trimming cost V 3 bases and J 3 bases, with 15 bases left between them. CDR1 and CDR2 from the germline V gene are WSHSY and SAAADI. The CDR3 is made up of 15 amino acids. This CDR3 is CASSDTGALLYEQYF. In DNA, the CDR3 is TGCGCCAGCAGTGACACGGGAGCCTTACTCTACGAGCAGTACTTC.

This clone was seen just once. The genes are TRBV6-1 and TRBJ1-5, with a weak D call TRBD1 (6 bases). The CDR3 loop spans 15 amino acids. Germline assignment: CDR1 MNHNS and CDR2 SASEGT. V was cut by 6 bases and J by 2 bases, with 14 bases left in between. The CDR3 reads CASRGGGEGNQPQHF. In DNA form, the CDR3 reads TGTGCCAGCAGGGGAGGGGGTGAAGGCAATCAGCCCCAGCATTTT.

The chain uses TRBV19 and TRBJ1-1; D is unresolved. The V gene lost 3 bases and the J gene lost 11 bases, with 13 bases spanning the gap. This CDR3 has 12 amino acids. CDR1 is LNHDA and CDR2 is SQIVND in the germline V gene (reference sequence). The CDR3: CASSIKGGGAFF. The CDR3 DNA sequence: TGTGCCAGTAGTATTAAGGGTGGAGGGGCTTTCTTT.

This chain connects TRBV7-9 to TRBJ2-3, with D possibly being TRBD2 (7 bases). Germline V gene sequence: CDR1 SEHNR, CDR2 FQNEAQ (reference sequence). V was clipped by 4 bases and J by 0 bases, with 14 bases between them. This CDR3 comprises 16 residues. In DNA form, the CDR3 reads TGTGCCAGCAGCTCCGAGGGGGGGCTTAGCACAGATACGCAGTATTTT. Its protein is CASSSEGGLSTDTQYF.

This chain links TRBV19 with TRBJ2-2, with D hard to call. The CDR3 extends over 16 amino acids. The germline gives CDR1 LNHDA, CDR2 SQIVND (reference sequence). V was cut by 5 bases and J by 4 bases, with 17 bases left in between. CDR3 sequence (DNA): TGTGCCAGTAGTCTTCTTCCAGCCTCGGGCACCGGGGAGCTGTTTTTT. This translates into CASSLLPASGTGELFF.

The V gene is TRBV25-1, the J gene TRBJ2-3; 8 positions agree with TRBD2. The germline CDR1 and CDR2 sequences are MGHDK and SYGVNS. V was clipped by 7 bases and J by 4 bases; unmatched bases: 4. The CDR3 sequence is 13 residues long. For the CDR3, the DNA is TGTGCCAGCACCCAAGCGGGAGCAGATACGCAGTATTTT. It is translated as CASTQAGADTQYF.

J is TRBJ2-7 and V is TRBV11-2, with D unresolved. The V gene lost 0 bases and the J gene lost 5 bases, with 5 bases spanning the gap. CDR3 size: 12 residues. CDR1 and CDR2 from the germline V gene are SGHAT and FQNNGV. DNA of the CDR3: TGTGCCAGCAGCTTAGATTTAAACGAGCAGTACTTC. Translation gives CASSLDLNEQYF.

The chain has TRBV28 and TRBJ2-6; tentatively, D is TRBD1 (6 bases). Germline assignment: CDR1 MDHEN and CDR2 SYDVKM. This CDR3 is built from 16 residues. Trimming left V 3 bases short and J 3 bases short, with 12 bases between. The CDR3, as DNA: TGTGCCAGCAGTTTTAAGGGGGTAGGTGGGGCCAACGTCCTGACTTTC. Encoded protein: CASSFKGVGGANVLTF.

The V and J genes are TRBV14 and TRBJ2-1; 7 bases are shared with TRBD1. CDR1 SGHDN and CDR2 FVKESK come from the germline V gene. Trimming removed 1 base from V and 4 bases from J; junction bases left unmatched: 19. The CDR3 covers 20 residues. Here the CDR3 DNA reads TGTGCCAGCAGCCAAGGTTGGGTCACCGAACGGGACAGAGCATACAATGAGCAGTTCTTC. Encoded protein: CASSQGWVTERDRAYNEQFF.

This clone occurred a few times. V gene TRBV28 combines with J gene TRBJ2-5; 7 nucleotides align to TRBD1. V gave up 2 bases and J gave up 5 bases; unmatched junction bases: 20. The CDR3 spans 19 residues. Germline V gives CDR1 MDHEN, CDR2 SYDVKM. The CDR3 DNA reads TGTGCCAGCAGTTTACCCGGGGTCGGGACAGCGGCTGCCCGGGAGACCCAGTACTTC. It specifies CASSLPGVGTAAARETQYF.

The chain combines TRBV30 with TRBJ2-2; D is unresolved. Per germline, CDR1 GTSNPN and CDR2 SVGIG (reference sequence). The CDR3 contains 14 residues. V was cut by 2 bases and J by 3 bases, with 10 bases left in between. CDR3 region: CAWSNPSDTGELFF. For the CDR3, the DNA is TGTGCCTGGAGTAACCCAAGCGACACCGGGGAGCTGTTTTTT.

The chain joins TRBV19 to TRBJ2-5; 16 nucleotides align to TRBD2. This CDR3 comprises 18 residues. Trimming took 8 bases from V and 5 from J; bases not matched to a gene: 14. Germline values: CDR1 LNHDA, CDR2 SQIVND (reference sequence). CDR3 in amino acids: CASSAGTSGGGRWETQYF. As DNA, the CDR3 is TGTGCCAGTTCAGCCGGGACTAGCGGGGGGGGAAGGTGGGAGACCCAGTACTTC.